A single T cell receptor beta chain is shown here with its context. The antigen is unknown. The data are from a study of radiotherapy plus CTLA-4 blockade in lung cancer. Study background: Objective responses were documented in around 20% of patients, with disease control in about 29%. Study-level findings and limits: Tumor-derived TCR clones expanded in blood after radiotherapy plus ipilimumab. The best predictor of response was reported to be early blood T cell clone dynamics, with interferon-beta.

Each patient with chemo-refractory metastatic non-small-cell lung cancer was treated with focal radiation plus CTLA-4 blockade using ipilimumab. Trimming removed 0 bases at V and 0 bases at J, with 10 bases between. The CDR3 is 16 amino acids. CDR1 SGHRS and CDR2 YFSETQ come from the germline V gene. Clones were sequenced by immunoSEQ multiplex PCR, and TCRdb holds only the in-frame ones, with some missing. The table lists fewer than 140,000 clones, about 83% of them singletons. The V call is TRBV5-1, the J call TRBJ1-3; D gene unclear. This clonotype was obtained from a human donor with non-small cell lung cancer that progressed on radiotherapy plus ipilimumab. Some clones in this sample may be carry-over from other donors' samples. The sample here was peripheral blood, taken from a patient treated with radiotherapy plus ipilimumab. CDR3 coding DNA: TGCGCCAGCAGCTTGGCCTGGGCAGACTCTGGAAACACCATATATTTT. It specifies CASSLAWADSGNTIYF.